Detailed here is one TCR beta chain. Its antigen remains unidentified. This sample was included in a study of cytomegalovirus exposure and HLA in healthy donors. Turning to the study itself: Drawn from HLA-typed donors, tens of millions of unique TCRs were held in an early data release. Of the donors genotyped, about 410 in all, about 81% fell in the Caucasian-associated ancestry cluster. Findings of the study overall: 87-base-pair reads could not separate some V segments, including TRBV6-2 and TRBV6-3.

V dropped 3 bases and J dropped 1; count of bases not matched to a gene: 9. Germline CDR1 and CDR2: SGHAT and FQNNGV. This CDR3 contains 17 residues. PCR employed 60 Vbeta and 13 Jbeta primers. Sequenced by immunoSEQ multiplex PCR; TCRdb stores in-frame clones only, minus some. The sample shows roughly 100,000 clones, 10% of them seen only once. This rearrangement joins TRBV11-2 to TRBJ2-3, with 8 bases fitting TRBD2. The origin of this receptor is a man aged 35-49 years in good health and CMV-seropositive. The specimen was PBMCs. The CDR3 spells CASSFQRLAKRTDTQYF. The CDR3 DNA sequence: TGTGCCAGCAGCTTTCAACGACTAGCGAAACGCACAGATACGCAGTATTTT.